This T cell receptor (beta chain) originates from a study of T-cell memory formation after mild COVID-19. In the study overall: In these data, TCR clusters were largely donor specific.

J gave up 4 bases and V 4 bases, and 5 bases lay outside the gene matches. Per germline, CDR1 SSHAT and CDR2 FNYEAQ (reference sequence). The CDR3 spans 14 residues. The table lists this clonotype with many counts. Its antigen remains unidentified. Findings and limits, study-wide: Pre-infection memory carried some responding clones, suggesting that cross-reactive memory joined. Second-wave clones that peaked on day 37 lacked confirmed SARS-CoV-2 specificity. Clones that got smaller from day 15 to 85 had even CD4/CD8, while clones growing later tipped toward CD4+.

TCRdb ran MiXCR on the 5' RACE reads and lists one entry per CDR3 protein. The sample contains around 250,000 distinct CDR3 sequences, roughly 15% of which appear only once. The sequenced sample consisted of PBMCs or a T cell subset sorted from them (not recorded which). The rearrangement links TRBV7-7 to TRBJ2-3; TRBD1 matches at 7 bases. This sequence was found in a young man who had mild COVID-19 (a few samples of this study predate the infection). Cell type and time point are not known. The CDR3: CASSSGTAADTQYF. The CDR3 coding sequence is TGTGCCAGCAGCTCCGGGACAGCCGCAGATACGCAGTATTTT.